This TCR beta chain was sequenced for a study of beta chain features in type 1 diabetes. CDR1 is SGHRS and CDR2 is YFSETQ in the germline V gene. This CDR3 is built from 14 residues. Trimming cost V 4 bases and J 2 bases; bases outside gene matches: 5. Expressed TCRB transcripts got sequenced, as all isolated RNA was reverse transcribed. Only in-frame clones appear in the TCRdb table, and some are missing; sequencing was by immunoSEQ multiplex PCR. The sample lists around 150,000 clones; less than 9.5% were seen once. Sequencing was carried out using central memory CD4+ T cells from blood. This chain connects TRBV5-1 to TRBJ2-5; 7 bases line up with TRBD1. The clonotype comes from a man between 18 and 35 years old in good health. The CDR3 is CASSGRDRQETQYF. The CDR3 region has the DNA TGCGCCAGCAGCGGCAGGGACAGACAAGAGACCCAGTACTTC.